The TCR beta chain described here comes from a study of blood T cell repertoires in COVID-19. Study summary: Collection of acute and convalescent COVID-19 samples took place in the United States, Italy and Spain. From T cells, B-cell-depleted T cells, or PBMCs came the material, which was cDNA or gDNA.

In the original workflow: It was from reference gene primer amplification that nucleated cell counts were estimated. Assay used: immunoSEQ multiplex PCR; TCRdb lists only in-frame clones, some missing. V and J calls and clone size are those listed in that table; D and trimming were worked out from the DNA. The data contain about 110,000 clones, around 81% of them singletons. Losses at the gene ends were 0 bases for V and 3 bases for J; bases not matched to a gene: 1. The CDR3 runs to 14 residues. CDR1 and CDR2 (germline): SGHRS, YFSETQ. The TCR sequence derives from a man older than 75 with acute or convalescent COVID-19. The chain links TRBV5-1 to TRBJ1-2; 8 bases agree with TRBD1. Sequencing was carried out using peripheral blood. The CDR3 loop is CASSLETGDYGYTF. The CDR3 DNA reads as TGCGCCAGCAGCTTGGAGACAGGGGACTATGGCTACACCTTC.